This is a list of T cell receptor beta chains from one sample in a study of cytomegalovirus exposure and HLA in healthy donors. Clones were read by immunoSEQ multiplex PCR, and TCRdb kept only the in-frame ones, dropping some. The profile covers 110,000 to 150,000 clones, with 70% to 80% appearing a single time and around 5% taken by the ten largest. Sequenced: PBMCs. Receptors were obtained from a male donor in good health and CMV-seronegative. Each CDR3 is given with its conserved first and last residue. D genes are given only for firm matches. A clone size is listed for some rows: how often the clone was seen (once, few, many), or a class if it is expanded.

>-|14|TRBJ1-1|TRBV27|-
CASSRGGVNTEAFF
TGTGCCAGCAGTCGGGGGGGGGTGAACACTGAAGCTTTCTTT
>-|13|TRBJ2-7|TRBV5-1|-
CASSRLRENEQYF
TGCGCCAGCAGCCGTCTCAGGGAAAACGAGCAGTACTTC
>-|15|TRBJ2-7|TRBV6-6|TRBD1
CASSLLGTGLKEQYF
TGTGCCAGCAGTTTACTCGGGACAGGGTTGAAGGAGCAGTACTTC
>once|13|TRBJ1-6|TRBV2|-
CASLPTGKSPLHF
TGTGCCAGCCTTCCCACAGGGAAATCACCCCTCCACTTT
>-|12|TRBJ1-1|TRBV6-6|-
CASTGYRTEAFF
TGTGCCAGCACAGGTTATAGGACTGAAGCTTTCTTT
>-|15|TRBJ1-2|TRBV28|-
CASSSLHREGYGYTF
TGTGCCAGCAGTTCCCTCCACAGGGAAGGATATGGCTACACCTTC
>-|13|TRBJ2-2|TRBV7-3|-
CASSSQGTGELFF
TGTGCCAGCAGCTCACAGGGTACCGGGGAGCTGTTTTTT
>once|18|TRBJ2-2|TRBV28|TRBD1
CASSSLGQGYWDTGELFF
TGTGCCAGCAGTTCGTTAGGACAGGGCTATTGGGACACCGGGGAGCTGTTTTTT
>-|16|TRBJ1-2|TRBV2|TRBD1
CASRRVLGQGNYGYTF
TGTGCCAGCAGGCGGGTGTTAGGACAGGGAAACTATGGCTACACCTTC
>few|16|TRBJ2-2|TRBV19|TRBD1
CASSIVQGANTGELFF
TGTGCCAGTAGTATAGTACAGGGGGCGAACACCGGGGAGCTGTTTTTT
>few|14|TRBJ2-7|TRBV2|-
CASRRLQGSYEQYF
TGTGCCAGCCGTAGACTCCAAGGCTCCTACGAGCAGTACTTC
>once|14|TRBJ2-5|TRBV7-9|TRBD2
CASSFETSGETQYF
TGTGCCAGCAGCTTCGAGACTAGCGGGGAGACCCAGTACTTC
>-|12|TRBJ2-5|TRBV29-1|-
CSVQGLGKTQYF
TGCAGCGTTCAGGGGTTGGGAAAGACCCAGTACTTC
>-|15|TRBJ2-3|TRBV30|-
CAWSVYHPGADTQYF
TGTGCCTGGAGTGTATACCATCCGGGGGCAGATACGCAGTATTTT
>-|15|TRBJ1-2|TRBV19|TRBD1
CASSIGGQGLYGYTF
TGTGCCAGTAGTATAGGAGGACAGGGCCTCTATGGCTACACCTTC
>few|15|TRBJ1-5|TRBV30|-
CACNYGDRRNQPQHF
TGTGCCTGTAACTACGGAGACAGGCGGAATCAGCCCCAGCATTTT
>once|14|TRBJ2-7|TRBV27|-
CASSFSRDSYEQYF
TGTGCCAGCAGTTTCAGCAGGGACTCCTACGAGCAGTACTTC
>few|14|TRBJ1-1|TRBV15|-
CATSREQGIPEAFF
TGTGCCACCAGCAGGGAACAGGGTATCCCTGAAGCTTTCTTT
>-|15|TRBJ2-1|TRBV9|TRBD2
CASSTSSGIYNEQFF
TGTGCCAGCAGCACGTCTAGCGGGATATACAATGAGCAGTTCTTC
>-|15|TRBJ1-3|TRBV10-3|TRBD1
CAISERDRTGNTIYF
TGTGCCATCAGTGAAAGGGACAGAACTGGAAACACCATATATTTT
>-|15|TRBJ1-2|TRBV6-1|-
CASSSTQGHTYGYTF
TGTGCCAGCAGTTCCACCCAGGGTCATACCTATGGCTACACCTTC
>-|12|TRBJ2-3|TRBV7-2|TRBD1
CASSPGTGTQYF
TGTGCCAGCAGCCCCGGGACAGGTACGCAGTATTTT
>-|15|TRBJ2-3|TRBV7-2|TRBD1
CASSLWDRPTDTQYF
TGTGCCAGCAGCTTATGGGACAGGCCCACAGATACGCAGTATTTT
>-|13|TRBJ1-2|TRBV6-6|TRBD1
CASSPRTGDGYTF
TGTGCCAGCAGTCCCCGGACAGGGGATGGCTACACCTTC
>-|14|TRBJ2-7|TRBV4-2|-
CASSQEIYVYEQYF
TGTGCCAGCAGCCAAGAAATTTATGTCTACGAGCAGTACTTC